One T cell receptor (beta chain) is described in this entry. This specimen comes from a study of blood T cell repertoires in COVID-19. Study background: Samples came from the United States, Italy and Spain, spanning acute and convalescent COVID-19. Sample material is recorded as cDNA or gDNA derived from T cells, B-cell-depleted T cells, or PBMCs.

Per the authors' pipeline: Counts of nucleated cells, estimated from reference gene primer amplification, were obtained. Sequencing used immunoSEQ multiplex PCR; TCRdb keeps in-frame clones, though not all of them. Clonal size and the V and J genes are those of that table, whereas D and trimming came from the DNA. Of 250,000 to 300,000 clones in the sample, 86% were seen once. The CDR3 has 13 amino acids. Trimming shortened V by 2 bases and J by 8 bases, and 9 bases separated the two germline ends. CDR1 and CDR2 from the germline V gene are MNHEY and SVGAGI. Seattle participants joined during active infection and were tracked over time.

The TCR sequence derives from a woman in her twenties or thirties with COVID-19, enrolled during active disease. V is TRBV6-5 and J is TRBJ1-4, with D uncertain. Source material: peripheral blood. As DNA, the CDR3 is TGTGCCAGCAGTTACGGAACGGGGGAAAAACTGTTTTTT. Protein: CASSYGTGEKLFF.